The clone carrying this T cell receptor (beta chain) was detected ten times or more. In the authors' methods: Junction-only sequences without quality scores came from ImmunoSEQ, so filtering differed. Clones were sequenced by immunoSEQ multiplex PCR, and TCRdb holds only the in-frame ones, with some missing. That table gives V, J and clone size, and the DNA gave D and trimming. The top ten clones hold over 10% of a sample with some 470,000 clones, about 79% of them seen once. This record comes from a study of shared clonotypes between healthy human individuals. The CDR3 has 16 residues. The germline V gene encodes CDR1 SGHTA and CDR2 FQGNSA. V lost 6 bases and J 6 bases, leaving 20 bases between the germline ends.

The sequence was collected from a woman in her thirties or forties in good health. Some clones in this sample may be carry-over from other donors' samples. The sequencing sample was made of PBMCs. This chain joins TRBV7-2 and TRBJ2-2, with D perhaps matching TRBD2 (5 bases). CDR3 DNA: TGTGCCAGCAGTTCCACCCCACCCCAGCGGCCCGGGGAGCTGTTTTTT. Amino acid sequence: CASSSTPPQRPGELFF.